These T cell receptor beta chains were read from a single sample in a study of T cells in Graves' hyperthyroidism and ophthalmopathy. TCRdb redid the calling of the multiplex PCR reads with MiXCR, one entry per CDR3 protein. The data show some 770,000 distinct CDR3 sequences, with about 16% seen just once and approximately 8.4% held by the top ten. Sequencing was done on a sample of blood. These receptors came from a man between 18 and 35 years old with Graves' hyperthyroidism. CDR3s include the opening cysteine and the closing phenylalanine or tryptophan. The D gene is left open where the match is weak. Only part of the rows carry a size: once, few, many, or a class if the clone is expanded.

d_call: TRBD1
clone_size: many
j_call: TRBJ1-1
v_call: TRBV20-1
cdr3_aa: CSARDGGQMNTEAFF
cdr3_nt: TGCAGTGCTAGAGATGGGGGACAGATGAACACTGAAGCTTTCTTT

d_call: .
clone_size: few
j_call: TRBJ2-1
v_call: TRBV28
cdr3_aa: CASSPDGGEGFF
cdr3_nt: TGTGCCAGCAGTCCGGACGGAGGCGAGGGGTTCTTC

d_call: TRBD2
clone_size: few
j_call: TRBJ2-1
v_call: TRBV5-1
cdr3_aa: CASSLRTSGRKNNEQFF
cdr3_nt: TGCGCCAGCAGCCTCCGGACTAGCGGGAGAAAGAACAATGAGCAGTTCTTC

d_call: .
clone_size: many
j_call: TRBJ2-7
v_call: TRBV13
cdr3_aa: CASSARRGFYEQYF
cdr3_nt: TGTGCCAGCAGCGCCCGACGAGGATTTTACGAGCAGTACTTC

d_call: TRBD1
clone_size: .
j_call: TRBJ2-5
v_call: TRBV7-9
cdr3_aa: CASSQGTGVRQETQYF
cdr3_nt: TGTGCCAGCAGCCAGGGGACAGGGGTACGTCAAGAGACCCAGTACTTC

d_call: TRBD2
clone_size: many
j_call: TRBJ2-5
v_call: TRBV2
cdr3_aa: CASTLGGAHWTQYF
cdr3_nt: TGTGCCAGCACCCTCGGGGGGGCCCATTGGACCCAGTACTTC

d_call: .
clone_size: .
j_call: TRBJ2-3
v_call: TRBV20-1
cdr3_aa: CSARDLRRPTDTQYF
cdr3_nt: TGCAGTGCTAGAGATCTGAGACGCCCCACAGATACGCAGTATTTT

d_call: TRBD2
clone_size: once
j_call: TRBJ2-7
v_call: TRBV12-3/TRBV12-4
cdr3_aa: CASSHLAGGPAYEQYF
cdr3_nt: TGTGCCAGCAGTCATCTAGCGGGAGGACCGGCCTACGAGCAGTACTTC

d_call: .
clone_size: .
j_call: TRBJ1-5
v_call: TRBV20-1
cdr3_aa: CSARGGFSNQPQHF
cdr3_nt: TGCAGTGCTAGAGGCGGCTTTAGCAATCAGCCCCAGCATTTT

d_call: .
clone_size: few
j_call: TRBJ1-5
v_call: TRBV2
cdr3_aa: CASSDWAGTDQPQHF
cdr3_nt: TGTGCCAGCAGTGATTGGGCAGGGACCGATCAGCCCCAGCATTTT

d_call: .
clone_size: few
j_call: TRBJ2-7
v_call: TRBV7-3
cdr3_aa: CASSLWRISYEQYF
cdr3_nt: TGTGCCAGCAGCTTATGGCGGATCTCCTACGAGCAGTACTTC

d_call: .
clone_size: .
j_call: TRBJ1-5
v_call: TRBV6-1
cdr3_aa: CASRKTGNDQPQHF
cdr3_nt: TGTGCCAGCAGAAAGACAGGAAATGATCAGCCCCAGCATTTT

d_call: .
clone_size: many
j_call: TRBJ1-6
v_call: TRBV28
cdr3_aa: CASSFIGAYSPLHF
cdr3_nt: TGTGCCAGCAGTTTCATCGGGGCCTATTCACCCCTCCACTTT

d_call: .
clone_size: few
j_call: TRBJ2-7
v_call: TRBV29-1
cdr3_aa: CSVEGSGGPNEQYF
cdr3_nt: TGCAGCGTTGAGGGCTCTGGGGGCCCTAACGAGCAGTACTTC

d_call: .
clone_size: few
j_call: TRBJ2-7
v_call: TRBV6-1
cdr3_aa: CASSSGPVSYEQYF
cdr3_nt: TGTGCCAGCAGTTCCGGACCCGTCTCCTACGAGCAGTACTTC

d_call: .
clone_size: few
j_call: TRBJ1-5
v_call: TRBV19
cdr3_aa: CASSIQLYSNQPQHF
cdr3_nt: TGTGCCAGTAGTATACAGCTTTATAGCAATCAGCCCCAGCATTTT

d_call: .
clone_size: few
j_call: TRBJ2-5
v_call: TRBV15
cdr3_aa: CATSREVTEETQYF
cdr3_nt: TGTGCCACCAGCAGAGAAGTGACGGAAGAGACCCAGTACTTC

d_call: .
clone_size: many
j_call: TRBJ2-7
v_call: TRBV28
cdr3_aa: CASTPGGGRSYEQYF
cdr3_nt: TGTGCCAGCACCCCGGGGGGCGGCAGGTCCTACGAGCAGTACTTC

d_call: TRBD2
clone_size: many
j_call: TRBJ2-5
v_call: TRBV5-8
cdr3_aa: CASSLGTSGNQETQYF
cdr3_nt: TGTGCCAGCAGCTTGGGTACTAGCGGGAATCAAGAGACCCAGTACTTC

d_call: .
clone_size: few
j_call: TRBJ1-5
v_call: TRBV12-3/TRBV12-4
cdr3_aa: CASSVRAGGQPQHF
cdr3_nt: TGTGCCAGCAGTGTCCGAGCTGGGGGTCAGCCCCAGCATTTT

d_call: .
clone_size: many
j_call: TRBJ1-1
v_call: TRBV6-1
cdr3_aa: CASSYNDAGTEAFF
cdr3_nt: TGTGCCAGCAGTTATAACGACGCGGGAACTGAAGCTTTCTTT

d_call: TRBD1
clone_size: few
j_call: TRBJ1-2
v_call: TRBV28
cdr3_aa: CASSWDSTYGYTF
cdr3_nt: TGTGCCAGCAGTTGGGACAGCACCTATGGCTACACCTTC

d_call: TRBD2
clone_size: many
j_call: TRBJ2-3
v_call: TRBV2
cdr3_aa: CASSSLAGGPDTQYF
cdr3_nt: TGTGCCAGCAGCTCGCTAGCGGGAGGCCCAGATACGCAGTATTTT

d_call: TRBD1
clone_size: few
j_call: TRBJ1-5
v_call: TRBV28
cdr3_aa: CASSSPGQGPQPQHF
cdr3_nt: TGTGCCAGCAGTTCTCCGGGACAGGGACCTCAGCCCCAGCATTTT

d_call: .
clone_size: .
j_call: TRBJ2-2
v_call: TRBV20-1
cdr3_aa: CSATRPPGNTGELFF
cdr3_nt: TGCAGTGCTACCCGACCACCGGGGAACACCGGGGAGCTGTTTTTT

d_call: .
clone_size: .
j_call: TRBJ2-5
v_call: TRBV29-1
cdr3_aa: CSVRLVETQYF
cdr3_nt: TGCAGCGTTCGGTTGGTGGAGACCCAGTACTTC

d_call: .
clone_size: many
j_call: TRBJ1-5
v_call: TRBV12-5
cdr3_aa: CASGLVFGSRTQPQHF
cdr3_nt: TGTGCTAGTGGTTTGGTATTTGGCAGTCGTACTCAGCCCCAGCATTTT

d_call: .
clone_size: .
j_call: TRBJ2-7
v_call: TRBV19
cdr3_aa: CASSITPTYEQYF
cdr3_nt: TGTGCCAGTAGTATAACGCCGACCTACGAGCAGTACTTC

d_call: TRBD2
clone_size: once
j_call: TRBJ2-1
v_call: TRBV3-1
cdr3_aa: CASSQAVAGGYYNEQFF
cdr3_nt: TGTGCCAGCAGCCAAGCGGTAGCGGGAGGCTACTACAATGAGCAGTTCTTC

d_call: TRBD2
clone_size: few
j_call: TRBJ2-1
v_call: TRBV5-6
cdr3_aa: CASSFTSGRAYNEQFF
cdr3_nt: TGTGCCAGCAGCTTTACTAGCGGGAGGGCCTACAATGAGCAGTTCTTC

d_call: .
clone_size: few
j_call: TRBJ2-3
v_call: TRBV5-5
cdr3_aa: CASSLDQTSDTQYF
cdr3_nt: TGTGCCAGCAGCTTGGACCAAACCTCAGATACGCAGTATTTT

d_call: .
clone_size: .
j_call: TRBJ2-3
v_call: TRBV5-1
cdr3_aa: CASSFTGTEGDTQYF
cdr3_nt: TGCGCCAGCAGCTTTACCGGGACCGAGGGGGATACGCAGTATTTT

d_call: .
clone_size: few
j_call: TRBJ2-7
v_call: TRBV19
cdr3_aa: CASSIVPGAAYEQYF
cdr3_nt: TGTGCCAGTAGTATAGTGCCGGGGGCGGCCTACGAGCAGTACTTC

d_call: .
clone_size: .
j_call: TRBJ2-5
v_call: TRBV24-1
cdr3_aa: CATSETGPPPWTQYF
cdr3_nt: TGTGCCACCAGTGAGACCGGACCCCCCCCGTGGACCCAGTACTTC

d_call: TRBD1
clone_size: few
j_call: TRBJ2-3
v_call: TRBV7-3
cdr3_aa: CASSSHRGRDTQYF
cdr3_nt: TGTGCCAGCAGCTCCCACAGGGGCAGAGATACGCAGTATTTT

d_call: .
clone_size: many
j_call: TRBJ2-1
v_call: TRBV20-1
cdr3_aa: CSARDGISSHEQFF
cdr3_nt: TGCAGTGCTAGAGATGGGATAAGTAGCCATGAGCAGTTCTTC

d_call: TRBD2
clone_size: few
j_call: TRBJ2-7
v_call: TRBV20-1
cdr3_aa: CSASQREARYEQYF
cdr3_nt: TGCAGTGCGTCGCAGCGGGAGGCAAGATACGAGCAGTACTTC

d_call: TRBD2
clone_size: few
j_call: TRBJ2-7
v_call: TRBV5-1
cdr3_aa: CASSSGTSGSWQYF
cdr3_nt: TGCGCCAGCAGCTCGGGGACTAGCGGGTCGTGGCAGTACTTC

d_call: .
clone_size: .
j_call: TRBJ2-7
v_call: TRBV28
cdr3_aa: CASSPPGSLSYEQYF
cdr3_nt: TGTGCCAGCAGTCCGCCGGGATCGCTCTCCTACGAGCAGTACTTC

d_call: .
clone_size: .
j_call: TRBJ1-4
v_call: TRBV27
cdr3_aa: CASSYASYNEKLFF
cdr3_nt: TGTGCCAGCAGTTATGCCAGTTATAATGAAAAACTGTTTTTT

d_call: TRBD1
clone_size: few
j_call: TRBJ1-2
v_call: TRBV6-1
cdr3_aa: CASSEGDRPGIGYTF
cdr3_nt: TGTGCCAGCAGTGAAGGGGACAGGCCCGGAATTGGCTACACCTTC

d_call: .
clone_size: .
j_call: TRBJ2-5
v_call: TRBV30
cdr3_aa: CAWSVTAQETQYF
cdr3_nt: TGTGCCTGGAGTGTAACGGCTCAAGAGACCCAGTACTTC

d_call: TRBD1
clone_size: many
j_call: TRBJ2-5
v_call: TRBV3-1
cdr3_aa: CASSRQGVRQETQYF
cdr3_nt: TGTGCCAGCAGCCGACAGGGAGTGAGGCAAGAGACCCAGTACTTC

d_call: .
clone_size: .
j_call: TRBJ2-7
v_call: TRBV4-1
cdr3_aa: CASSPANTGSYEQYF
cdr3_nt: TGCGCCAGCAGCCCAGCAAACACAGGCTCCTACGAGCAGTACTTC

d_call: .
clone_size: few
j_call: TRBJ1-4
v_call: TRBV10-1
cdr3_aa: CASSESGVDEKLFF
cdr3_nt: TGCGCCAGCAGTGAGAGCGGGGTGGATGAAAAACTGTTTTTT

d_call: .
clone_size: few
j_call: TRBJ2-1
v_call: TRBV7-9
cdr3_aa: CASSPAGLRRTNYNEQFF
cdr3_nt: TGTGCCAGCAGCCCCGCGGGCCTACGGCGGACCAACTACAATGAGCAGTTCTTC

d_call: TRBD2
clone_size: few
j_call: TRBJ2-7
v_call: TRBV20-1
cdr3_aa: CSARGGLAGDYEQYF
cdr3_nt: TGCAGTGCTAGAGGAGGGCTAGCGGGAGATTACGAGCAGTACTTC

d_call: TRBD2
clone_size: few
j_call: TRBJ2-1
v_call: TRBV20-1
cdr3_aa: CSAYPFAGTSGNEQFF
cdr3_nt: TGCAGTGCTTATCCTTTCGCCGGGACTAGCGGAAATGAGCAGTTCTTC

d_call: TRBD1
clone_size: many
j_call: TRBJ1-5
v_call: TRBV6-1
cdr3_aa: CASNDRVGGNQPQHF
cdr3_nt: TGTGCCAGCAACGACAGGGTTGGAGGCAATCAGCCCCAGCATTTT

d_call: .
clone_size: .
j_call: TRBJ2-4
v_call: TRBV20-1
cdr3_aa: CSARSSRTQYF
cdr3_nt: TGCAGTGCAAGGTCCAGTCGTACTCAGTACTTC

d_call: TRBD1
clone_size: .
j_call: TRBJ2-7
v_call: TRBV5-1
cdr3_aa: CASSLEDRGNYEQYF
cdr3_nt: TGCGCCAGCAGCTTGGAAGACAGGGGAAACTACGAGCAGTACTTC

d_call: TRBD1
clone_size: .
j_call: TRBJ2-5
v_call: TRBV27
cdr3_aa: CASRQGLQETQYF
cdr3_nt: TGTGCCAGCAGACAGGGGCTCCAAGAGACCCAGTACTTC

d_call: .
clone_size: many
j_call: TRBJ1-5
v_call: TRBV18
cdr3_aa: CASSPRREGNQPQHF
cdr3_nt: TGTGCCAGCTCACCACGAAGGGAGGGCAATCAGCCCCAGCATTTT